Below are 22 T cell receptor beta chains sequenced from a single sample in a study of T-cell memory formation after mild COVID-19. TCRdb analysed the 5' RACE reads with MiXCR anew, one entry per CDR3 protein. The profile shows 250,000 to 350,000 distinct CDR3 sequences, around 16% of them singletons. Sequencing was carried out using PBMCs or a T cell subset sorted from them (not recorded which). These receptors were obtained from a man aged 18 to 30 who had mild COVID-19 (a few samples of this study predate the infection). Cell type and time point are not known.

V is TRBV7-9 and J is TRBJ1-1; no firm D call. V lost 6 bases and J 2 bases, leaving 13 bases between the germline ends. The CDR3 covers 14 residues. Per germline, CDR1 SEHNR and CDR2 FQNEAQ (reference sequence). This CDR3 reads CASSLNLDNTEAFF. CDR3 DNA sequence: TGTGCCAGCAGTCTTAATCTCGACAACACTGAAGCTTTCTTT.

The chain is built from TRBV10-3 and TRBJ2-2, with 9 positions matching TRBD2. The CDR3 runs 16 residues. V shed 7 bases and J 5 bases; nucleotides not matched to a gene: 11. CDR1 ENHRY and CDR2 SYGVKD come from the germline V gene. The CDR3 protein is CAIMELETSGTGELFF. Written as DNA, the CDR3 is TGTGCCATCATGGAGCTGGAGACTAGCGGTACCGGGGAGCTGTTTTTT.

CDR3 sequence (DNA): TGTGCCAGCAGCCAGAGCGGGCCTCAAGAGACCCAGTACTTC. Translating it yields CASSQSGPQETQYF. This chain connects TRBV7-2 to TRBJ2-5, with D possibly TRBD2 on 6 matching bases. V was trimmed by 5 bases and J by 2 bases, leaving 12 bases between them. Germline assignment: CDR1 SGHTA and CDR2 FQGNSA. The CDR3 is 14 residues long.

This sequence joins TRBV7-3 and TRBJ2-3; 9 bases map to TRBD2. V was pared by 7 bases and J by 3 bases, with 5 bases of the junction left unmatched. The CDR3 is 14 amino acids. Germline assignment: CDR1 SGHTA and CDR2 FQGTGA. The CDR3 region is CASNSGGLTDTQYF. The CDR3 DNA is TGTGCCAGCAATAGCGGGGGCCTGACAGATACGCAGTATTTT.

This clonotype was recorded many times. The chain links TRBV28 to TRBJ1-5; 7 bases align to TRBD1. V was clipped by 6 bases and J by 7 bases; unmatched bases: 9. CDR3 length: 14 residues. Germline CDR1 MDHEN, CDR2 SYDVKM. Written as DNA, the CDR3 is TGTGCCAGCAGCCTACGACAGGGAGGGCAGCCCCAGCATTTT. Residues: CASSLRQGGQPQHF.

The sample holds a few counts of this clonotype. The V and J genes are TRBV7-2 and TRBJ2-5; TRBD1 matches 9 bases. Trimming at V came to 4 bases and at J to 5 bases, leaving 5 bases not matched to a gene. This CDR3 contains 14 residues. The germline V gene has CDR1 SGHTA and CDR2 FQGNSA. In DNA form, the CDR3 reads TGTGCCAGCAGCTCTGGGACAGGGATGGAGACCCAGTACTTC. It is translated as CASSSGTGMETQYF.

This clonotype was counted at least ten times. The rearrangement links TRBV5-1 to TRBJ1-1; tentatively, D is TRBD1 (6 bases). Trimming removed 4 bases at V and 6 bases at J, with 16 bases between. This CDR3 region has 14 residues. The V gene's germline CDR1 is SGHRS and CDR2 YFSETQ. The DNA for the CDR3 is TGCGCCAGCAGCGCCCGGGGGGCGATTTCTGAAGCTTTCTTT. Protein product: CASSARGAISEAFF.

In its sample, this clonotype was seen many times. The chain couples TRBV12-3 or TRBV12-4 to TRBJ2-5, with D uncertain. The CDR3 has 12 residues. Trimming left V 0 bases short and J 5 bases short, with 4 bases between. The CDR3 DNA follows: TGTGCCAGCAGTTTAGCGAAGGAGACCCAGTACTTC. It encodes CASSLAKETQYF.

The sample holds a few counts of this clonotype. This chain uses TRBV20-1 with TRBJ1-1; D is undetermined. Trimming shortened V by 0 bases and J by 0 bases, and 11 bases separated the two germline ends. This CDR3 region has 15 residues. Germline loops: CDR1 DFQATT, CDR2 SNEGSKA (reference sequence). The CDR3 sequence is CSARDWRAMNTEAFF. For the CDR3, the DNA is TGCAGTGCTAGAGATTGGCGTGCTATGAACACTGAAGCTTTCTTT.

This clonotype was recorded a few times. The chain joins TRBV5-1 to TRBJ2-3, with no clear D. Germline V gives CDR1 SGHRS, CDR2 YFSETQ. Trimming left V 2 bases short and J 1 base short, with 11 bases between. The CDR3 covers 15 residues. CDR3 residues: CASSLITSGTDTQYF. For the CDR3, the DNA is TGCGCCAGCAGCTTAATCACGTCGGGCACAGATACGCAGTATTTT.

In its sample, this clonotype was seen many times. V is TRBV5-1 and J is TRBJ2-2; D ambiguous. Per the germline V gene, CDR1 is SGHRS and CDR2 is YFSETQ. There are 16 residues in the CDR3. Deletions cut 4 bases from V and 2 bases from J, with 15 bases between. CDR3 region: CASSPLASGNTGELFF. The CDR3 DNA is TGCGCCAGCAGCCCCCTTGCTTCGGGTAACACCGGGGAGCTGTTTTTT.

The V call is TRBV7-2, the J call TRBJ1-2; D is unresolved. The CDR3 spans 13 residues. Germline CDR1 reads SGHTA; CDR2 reads FQGNSA. The V end lost 0 bases, the J end lost 4 bases, and 6 bases lay between the germline ends. CDR3 residues: CASSLAARYGYTF. The CDR3 nucleotides are TGTGCCAGCAGCTTAGCGGCCCGCTATGGCTACACCTTC.

The chain carries TRBV20-1 and TRBJ1-2, with TRBD1 as a possible D gene (6 bases). The V and J ends lost 6 bases and 2 bases respectively, with 31 bases between them. The germline V gene has CDR1 DFQATT and CDR2 SNEGSKA (reference sequence). The CDR3 is 19 amino acids. Written as DNA, the CDR3 is TGCAGTGCCCCCGCCCGGGGGAGTGGGAAACTAGGGGGAAACTATGGCTACACCTTC. Amino acids: CSAPARGSGKLGGNYGYTF.

The V and J genes are TRBV20-1 and TRBJ1-1; perhaps TRBD1 as D (6 bases). Germline V gene data show CDR1 as DFQATT and CDR2 as SNEGSKA (reference sequence). The V gene lost 6 bases and the J gene lost 2 bases, with 13 bases spanning the gap. The CDR3 runs to 13 residues. CDR3 region: CSANRDPNTEAFF. The DNA of the CDR3 is TGCAGTGCAAACAGGGACCCAAACACTGAAGCTTTCTTT.

This clonotype was observed a handful of times. The chain employs TRBV4-2 and TRBJ2-3; no reliable D call. The CDR3 covers 14 residues. In germline, CDR1 is LGHNA, CDR2 YNFKEQ. V was shortened by 0 bases and J by 4 bases, with 8 bases between the two germline ends. Here the CDR3 DNA reads TGTGCCAGCAGCCAAGACCCGACTCCAGATACGCAGTATTTT. Translated, it gives CASSQDPTPDTQYF.

Only a few counts were recorded for this clonotype. J is TRBJ2-1 and V is TRBV18; 7 nucleotides line up with TRBD1. The germline V gene has CDR1 KGHSH and CDR2 LQKENI. The CDR3 consists of 14 residues. V lost 3 bases and J lost 8; bases outside the gene matches: 7. For the CDR3, the DNA is TGTGCCAGCTCACCTCAACAGGGGCCCCATGAGCAGTTCTTC. As protein: CASSPQQGPHEQFF.

This clonotype was recorded many times. The rearrangement uses TRBV20-1 and TRBJ1-2; a weak D match, TRBD1 (5 bases). The CDR3 covers 13 residues. Germline V gene sequence: CDR1 DFQATT, CDR2 SNEGSKA (reference sequence). CDR3 amino acids: CEVGRPLNYGYTF. The DNA of the CDR3 is TGCGAGGTGGGACGGCCGCTTAACTATGGCTACACCTTC.

This clonotype was picked up a small number of times. The chain carries TRBV3-1 and TRBJ2-1; the match to TRBD2 covers 7 bases. The CDR3 spans 13 residues. Germline trimming cut 6 bases from V and 8 bases from J; bases unmatched to any gene: 7. Looked up from germline, CDR1 is LGHDT and CDR2 is YNNKEL (reference sequence). Here the CDR3 DNA reads TGTGCCAGCAGTAGACTAGCTTCCCATGAGCAGTTCTTC. It specifies CASSRLASHEQFF.

The rearrangement joins TRBV7-8 to TRBJ1-1; tentative D call: TRBD1 (6 bases). Trimming took off 5 bases at V and 5 bases at J, with 15 bases between the two ends. Germline CDR1 SGHVS, CDR2 FQNEAQ. The length of the CDR3 is 14 residues. CDR3 region: CASSLEGEGTEAFF. The CDR3 nucleotides read TGTGCCAGCAGCCTCGAGGGGGAGGGGACTGAAGCTTTCTTT.

The chain has TRBV6-2 or TRBV6-3 and TRBJ2-1; 13 bases align to TRBD2. Trimming removed 7 bases from V and 9 bases from J; junction bases left unmatched: 6. Germline CDR1 reads MNHEY; CDR2 reads SVGEGT. The CDR3 has 14 amino acids. The CDR3 loop is CASTLLAGGGEQFF. The CDR3 DNA is TGTGCCAGCACCCTACTAGCGGGGGGGGGTGAGCAGTTCTTC.

This clonotype occurred a few times. This chain's CDR3 is CASSQGTASNEKLFF. In DNA, the CDR3 is TGTGCCAGCAGCCAAGGGACCGCCTCTAATGAAAAACTGTTTTTT. V is TRBV3-1 and J is TRBJ1-4; D gene unclear. Trimming left V 1 base short and J 3 bases short, with 9 bases between. Germline V lookup: CDR1 LGHDT, CDR2 YNNKEL (reference sequence). The CDR3 sequence is 15 residues long.

This chain links TRBV7-9 with TRBJ1-6; 11 bases agree with TRBD1. Trimming cost V 6 bases and J 8 bases; bases outside gene matches: 3. The V gene's germline CDR1 is SEHNR and CDR2 FQNEAQ (reference sequence). CDR3 length: 14 residues. The CDR3 loop reads CASRGQGGYSPLHF. The CDR3 DNA follows: TGTGCCAGCAGGGGACAGGGGGGTTATTCACCCCTCCACTTT.